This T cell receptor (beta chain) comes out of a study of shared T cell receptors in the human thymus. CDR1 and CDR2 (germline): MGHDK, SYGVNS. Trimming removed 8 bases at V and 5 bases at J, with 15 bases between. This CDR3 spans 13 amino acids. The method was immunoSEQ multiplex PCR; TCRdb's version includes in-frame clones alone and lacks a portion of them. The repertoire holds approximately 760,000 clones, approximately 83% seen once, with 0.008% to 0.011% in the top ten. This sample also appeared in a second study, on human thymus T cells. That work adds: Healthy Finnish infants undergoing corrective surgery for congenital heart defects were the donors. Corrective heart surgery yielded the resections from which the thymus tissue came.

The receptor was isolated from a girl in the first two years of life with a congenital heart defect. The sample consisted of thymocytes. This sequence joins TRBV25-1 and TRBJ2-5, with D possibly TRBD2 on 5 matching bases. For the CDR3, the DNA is TGTGCCAGCGAAGTTCAGGAGGTGGAGACCCAGTACTTC. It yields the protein CASEVQEVETQYF.